This entry lists 16 T cell receptor beta chains sequenced from one sample in a study of beta chain features in type 1 diabetes. The sequenced template was cDNA made from the entire isolated RNA. Assay used: immunoSEQ multiplex PCR; TCRdb lists only in-frame clones, some missing. This sample has fewer than 900,000 clones, with roughly a sixth found just once. Sample: naive CD4+ T cells from blood. The receptors here all came from a woman aged 18-29 years in good health.

The sample holds a few counts of this clone. The gene calls are TRBV14 and TRBJ2-4; 10 bases line up with TRBD1. V shed 3 bases and J 0 bases; nucleotides not matched to a gene: 5. Germline CDR1 is SGHDN and CDR2 is FVKESK. This CDR3 is built from 17 residues. The CDR3 here is CASSHTWDRGAKNIQYF. The DNA for the CDR3 is TGTGCCAGCAGCCATACTTGGGACAGGGGAGCCAAAAACATTCAGTACTTC.

The V gene is TRBV18, the J gene TRBJ2-7, with 8 bases matching TRBD2. The V and J ends lost 2 bases and 4 bases, in that order; junction bases with no gene match: 10. This CDR3 is built from 16 residues. Per germline, CDR1 KGHSH and CDR2 LQKENI. The CDR3 is CASSPKRTSWVYEQYF. CDR3 sequence (DNA): TGTGCCAGCTCACCAAAAAGGACTAGCTGGGTGTACGAGCAGTACTTC.

The chain joins TRBV5-6 to TRBJ1-1; D not certain. The CDR3 consists of 13 residues. Germline CDR1 and CDR2: SGHDT and YYEEEE. Trimming removed 4 bases at V and 0 bases at J, with 7 bases between. The CDR3 protein is CASSVWVNTEAFF. The CDR3 nucleotides read TGTGCCAGCAGCGTTTGGGTGAACACTGAAGCTTTCTTT.

The chain joins TRBV7-2 to TRBJ2-1; unclear D gene. V shed 1 base and J shed 0 bases, with 7 bases lying between them. The CDR3 totals 15 residues. The germline V gene encodes CDR1 SGHTA and CDR2 FQGNSA. CDR3 nucleotides: TGTGCCAGCAGCTTAGAATCGGCCTCCTACAATGAGCAGTTCTTC. Protein product: CASSLESASYNEQFF.

A few counts support this clone. The V call is TRBV7-2, the J call TRBJ1-5; the D is unclear. Trimming removed 2 bases from V and 3 bases from J, with 5 bases in between. This CDR3 has 13 residues. Per the germline V gene, CDR1 is SGHTA and CDR2 is FQGNSA. CDR3 DNA sequence: TGTGCCAGCAGCTTATGGCACAATCAGCCCCAGCATTTT. This sequence encodes CASSLWHNQPQHF.

The CDR3 sequence: CASSLASGPQETQYF. The CDR3 bases are TGTGCCAGCAGCTTAGCCTCCGGGCCCCAAGAGACCCAGTACTTC. The chain employs TRBV7-9 and TRBJ2-5; D not resolved. V dropped 0 bases and J dropped 1 base, with 9 bases sitting between them. Germline CDR1 SEHNR, CDR2 FQNEAQ (reference sequence). CDR3 length equals 15 residues.

This clone was detected only a few times. The J gene is TRBJ2-1, the V gene TRBV28; 8 nucleotides match TRBD1. Germline V gene sequence: CDR1 MDHEN, CDR2 SYDVKM. Germline trimming cut 2 bases from V and 6 bases from J; bases unmatched to any gene: 6. There are 15 residues in the CDR3. The CDR3 DNA follows: TGTGCCAGCAGTTTAAACCAGGGGGCGCGCAATGAGCAGTTCTTC. Translating gives CASSLNQGARNEQFF.

This rearrangement joins TRBV28 to TRBJ2-6; possibly TRBD1 or TRBD2 for D (5 bases each). The CDR3 has 16 amino acids. Germline V lookup: CDR1 MDHEN, CDR2 SYDVKM. V was trimmed by 3 bases and J by 2 bases, leaving 11 bases between them. The CDR3 DNA sequence: TGTGCCAGCAGTTTCGGGGCCTCGGCTGGGGCCAACGTCCTGACTTTC. Amino acids: CASSFGASAGANVLTF.

The chain couples TRBV6-5 to TRBJ2-3; the match to TRBD1 covers 7 bases. This CDR3 is built from 13 residues. Trimming took 10 bases from V and 2 from J; bases not matched to a gene: 6. Germline CDR1 reads MNHEY; CDR2 reads SVGAGI. In DNA form, the CDR3 reads TGTGCCACTTCGGGACAGATCACAGATACGCAGTATTTT. Its protein is CATSGQITDTQYF.

The sample holds a few counts of this clone. This CDR3 is CATSTRTSGNADTQYF. CDR3 nucleotides: TGTGCCACCAGCACCCGGACTAGCGGGAATGCAGATACGCAGTATTTT. This chain uses TRBV15 with TRBJ2-3; 12 nucleotides match TRBD2. The trim removed 4 bases at V and 4 bases at J, leaving 6 bases unmatched. This CDR3 contains 16 residues. Germline V gene data show CDR1 as LNHNV and CDR2 as YYDKDF (reference sequence). Together with reference TRBV15 and TRBJ2-3, the CDR3 gives the full variable domain: DAMVIQNPRYQVTQFGKPVTLSCSQTLNHNVMYWYQQKSSQAPKLLFHYYDKDFNNEADTPDNFQSRRPNTSFCFLDIRSPGLGDTAMYLCATSTRTSGNADTQYFGPGTRLTVL.

This clone was seen a few times. The chain recombines TRBV18 with TRBJ2-1, with D perhaps TRBD2 (6 bases). V lost 3 bases and J lost 6, with 30 bases in between. CDR1 and CDR2 (germline): KGHSH, LQKENI. The CDR3 sequence is 20 residues long. For the CDR3, the DNA is TGTGCCAGCTCACCTTACCGGGGACTTCCCACCGCTCTGTCTACCAATGAGCAGTTCTTC. It translates to CASSPYRGLPTALSTNEQFF.

On this clone itself: A read error may explain this, as a much larger clone is one base away. In the same sample, other DNA sequences code for this CDR3. The V and J genes are TRBV7-9 and TRBJ2-1; D unclear. The CDR3 has 11 residues. Germline assignment: CDR1 SEHNR and CDR2 FQNEAQ (reference sequence). The V and J ends lost 5 bases and 4 bases respectively, with 3 bases between them. The CDR3 loop is CASSGYNEQFF. CDR3 nucleotides: TGTGCCAGCAGCGGATACAATGAGCAGTTCTTC.

This clone appeared a few times. The chain carries TRBV13 and TRBJ2-5, with a tentative D call TRBD2 (6 bases). V was pared by 0 bases and J by 5 bases, with 13 bases between. CDR1 and CDR2 from the germline V gene are PRHDT and FYEKMQ (reference sequence). This CDR3 has 15 residues. The CDR3 DNA is TGTGCCAGCAGCTTAGGCCTTCTAGGAGGGGAGACCCAGTACTTC. It codes for CASSLGLLGGETQYF.

The chain combines TRBV7-2 with TRBJ2-7, with D possibly TRBD1 on 5 matching bases. Germline-derived CDR1 and CDR2 are SGHTA and FQGNSA. The germline V and J ends were trimmed by 0 bases and 4 bases, with 10 bases remaining between them. The CDR3 is 14 amino acids. CDR3 loop: CASSLAGLNYEQYF. The CDR3 region has the DNA TGTGCCAGCAGCTTAGCGGGGCTTAATTACGAGCAGTACTTC.

This clone has more than one count but fewer than ten. CDR3 sequence reads: CASSYRQSHYNEQFF. The CDR3 bases are TGTGCCAGCAGTTACCGGCAGTCCCATTACAATGAGCAGTTCTTC. The rearrangement joins TRBV6-5 to TRBJ2-1; D is uncertain. The V gene's germline CDR1 is MNHEY and CDR2 SVGAGI. V lost 2 bases and J lost 4, with 12 bases in between. CDR3 size: 15 residues.

The rearrangement uses TRBV2 and TRBJ1-1, with D uncertain. Germline V gives CDR1 SNHLY, CDR2 FYNNEI. Between the trimmed V and J ends, which lost 11 bases and 3 bases, there was a span of 13 bases. The length of the CDR3 is 12 residues. The CDR3 loop reads CARGREYTEAFF. CDR3 DNA: TGTGCCCGGGGAAGAGAGTACACTGAAGCTTTCTTT.